The rows below give T cell receptor beta chains drawn from one sample of a study of blood T cell repertoires in COVID-19. Clones were sequenced by immunoSEQ multiplex PCR, and TCRdb holds only the in-frame ones, with some missing. This table has 150,000 to 180,000 clones, around 84% appearing once. Sequencing was done on a sample of peripheral blood. The source of these receptors is a man older than 75 with acute or convalescent COVID-19. The CDR3 runs from the conserved cysteine through the conserved F or W. The D gene is left open where the match is weak. Not all rows give a size; the values are once, few, many and, for expanded clones, a class.

TRBJ2-5 | - | TRBD2 | TRBV11-3 | CASSSGTSGTTQETQYF | TGTGCCAGCAGCTCCGGGACTAGCGGTACCACCCAAGAGACCCAGTACTTC
TRBJ1-2 | - | - | TRBV30 | CAWSVRGGGYTF | TGTGCCTGGAGTGTACGTGGGGGCGGCTACACCTTC
TRBJ1-2 | - | - | TRBV3-1/TRBV3-2 | CASSQVPGGYGYTF | TGTGCCAGCAGCCAAGTACCCGGCGGCTATGGCTACACCTTC
TRBJ1-3 | - | TRBD1 | TRBV11-3 | CASSPGQGPGNTIYF | TGTGCCAGCAGCCCCGGACAGGGGCCTGGAAACACCATATATTTT
TRBJ2-3 | - | TRBD2 | TRBV4-2 | CASSQDNGGAGDTQYF | TGTGCCAGCAGCCAAGATAACGGGGGGGCCGGAGATACGCAGTATTTT
TRBJ1-2 | - | TRBD1 | TRBV7-2 | CASSSPRDSPTNYGYTF | TGTGCCAGCAGTTCCCCCCGGGACAGTCCAACTAACTATGGCTACACCTTC
TRBJ1-4 | once | - | TRBV19 | CASRTKAGTTNEKLFF | TGTGCCAGTAGAACCAAGGCAGGGACAACTAATGAAAAACTGTTTTTT
TRBJ1-2 | - | TRBD1 | TRBV28 | CASAGQNYGYTF | TGTGCCAGCGCGGGACAGAACTATGGCTACACCTTC
TRBJ2-2 | - | - | TRBV10-3 | CAISPAGTNTGELFF | TGTGCCATCAGCCCCGCAGGAACGAACACCGGGGAGCTGTTTTTT
TRBJ2-3 | - | - | TRBV14 | CASSQELSGHTDTQYF | TGTGCCAGCAGCCAAGAGTTGAGCGGGCACACAGATACGCAGTATTTT
TRBJ2-1 | - | TRBD1 | TRBV5-1 | CASSGQGYNEQFF | TGCGCCAGCAGTGGACAGGGCTACAATGAGCAGTTCTTC
TRBJ2-5 | - | TRBD2 | TRBV27 | CASSLTSGEQETQYF | TGTGCCAGCAGTTTAACTAGCGGGGAACAAGAGACCCAGTACTTC
TRBJ1-2 | few | TRBD1 | TRBV3-1/TRBV3-2 | CASSHRTGYGYTF | TGTGCCAGCAGCCACCGGACAGGGTATGGCTACACCTTC
TRBJ2-1 | - | - | TRBV9 | CASSVQATSYNEQFF | TGTGCCAGCAGCGTTCAGGCTACATCCTACAATGAGCAGTTCTTC
TRBJ2-1 | few | TRBD2 | TRBV14 | CASSLLAGDHEQFF | TGTGCCAGCAGCCTTCTAGCGGGGGACCATGAGCAGTTCTTC
TRBJ1-3 | - | - | TRBV7-8 | CASSLGGSGNTIYF | TGTGCCAGCAGCTTAGGCGGCTCTGGAAACACCATATATTTT
TRBJ2-5 | - | TRBD1 | TRBV5-1 | CASSPQGQGEGETQYF | TGCGCCAGCAGCCCTCAAGGACAGGGGGAAGGAGAGACCCAGTACTTC
TRBJ2-3 | - | TRBD2 | TRBV10-1 | CASITDGGATDTQYF | TGCGCCAGCATTACTGACGGGGGGGCCACAGATACGCAGTATTTT
TRBJ1-2 | - | - | TRBV23-1 | CASSQSAKQLNYGYTF | TGCGCCAGCAGTCAATCTGCGAAGCAACTAAACTATGGCTACACCTTC
TRBJ1-2 | - | - | TRBV2 | CATRGGEWGYTF | TGTGCCACCCGGGGCGGGGAGTGGGGCTACACCTTC
TRBJ1-1 | - | - | TRBV19 | CASSSNMNTEAFF | TGTGCCAGTAGTTCGAACATGAACACTGAAGCTTTCTTT
TRBJ1-1 | few | - | TRBV7-2 | CASSWGTPGGATEAFF | TGTGCCAGCAGCTGGGGAACCCCGGGGGGAGCCACTGAAGCTTTCTTT
TRBJ2-7 | many | TRBD1 | TRBV5-4 | CASSSGTGYYEQYF | TGTGCCAGCAGCTCCGGGACAGGGTACTACGAGCAGTACTTC
TRBJ1-4 | few | - | TRBV18 | CASSLAGTSEKLFF | TGTGCCAGCTCACTAGCCGGGACTTCGGAAAAACTGTTTTTT
TRBJ2-7 | many | TRBD1 | TRBV11-3 | CASRAQGDEQYF | TGTGCCAGCAGAGCCCAGGGGGACGAGCAGTACTTC
TRBJ2-5 | - | TRBD2 | TRBV5-1 | CASSLGAGVKETQYF | TGCGCCAGCAGCTTGGGCGCGGGGGTAAAAGAGACCCAGTACTTC
TRBJ2-5 | - | - | TRBV11-3 | CASSLSTGEETQYF | TGTGCCAGCAGCTTATCGACGGGGGAAGAGACCCAGTACTTC
TRBJ1-1 | - | TRBD1 | TRBV6-5 | CASRDRDAGNTEAFF | TGTGCCAGCAGAGACAGGGATGCAGGAAACACTGAAGCTTTCTTT
TRBJ2-2 | - | TRBD1 | TRBV18 | CASSPPGQVNTGELFF | TGTGCCAGCTCACCCCCGGGACAGGTGAACACCGGGGAGCTGTTTTTT
TRBJ1-2 | - | - | TRBV6-5 | CASKKGTNYGYTF | TGTGCCAGCAAGAAGGGGACTAACTATGGCTACACCTTC
TRBJ1-6 | - | TRBD1 | TRBV5-1 | CASSLETGNNSPLHF | TGCGCCAGCAGCTTGGAGACAGGGAATAATTCACCCCTCCACTTT
TRBJ2-5 | - | TRBD2 | TRBV7-3 | CASSQSSGAETQYF | TGTGCCAGCAGCCAATCTAGCGGGGCAGAGACCCAGTACTTC
TRBJ1-2 | - | TRBD1 | TRBV27 | CASSFGQGLDGYTF | TGTGCCAGCAGTTTCGGACAGGGTTTAGATGGCTACACCTTC
TRBJ2-3 | - | TRBD1 | TRBV7-3 | CASSPRDRDTQYF | TGTGCCAGCAGCCCAAGGGACAGAGATACGCAGTATTTT
TRBJ2-7 | - | - | TRBV5-8 | CASSPSSYEQYF | TGTGCCAGCAGCCCGAGCTCCTACGAGCAGTACTTC
TRBJ2-1 | - | TRBD1 | TRBV2 | CASTTDRFEQFF | TGTGCCAGCACAACGGACAGGTTCGAGCAGTTCTTC
TRBJ1-3 | - | TRBD1 | TRBV6-5 | CASSLIQGAHVNTIYF | TGTGCCAGCAGTTTAATTCAGGGGGCGCACGTAAACACCATATATTTT
TRBJ1-1 | - | TRBD1 | TRBV7-2 | CASSYTGGNTEAFF | TGTGCCAGCAGCTACACAGGGGGGAACACTGAAGCTTTCTTT